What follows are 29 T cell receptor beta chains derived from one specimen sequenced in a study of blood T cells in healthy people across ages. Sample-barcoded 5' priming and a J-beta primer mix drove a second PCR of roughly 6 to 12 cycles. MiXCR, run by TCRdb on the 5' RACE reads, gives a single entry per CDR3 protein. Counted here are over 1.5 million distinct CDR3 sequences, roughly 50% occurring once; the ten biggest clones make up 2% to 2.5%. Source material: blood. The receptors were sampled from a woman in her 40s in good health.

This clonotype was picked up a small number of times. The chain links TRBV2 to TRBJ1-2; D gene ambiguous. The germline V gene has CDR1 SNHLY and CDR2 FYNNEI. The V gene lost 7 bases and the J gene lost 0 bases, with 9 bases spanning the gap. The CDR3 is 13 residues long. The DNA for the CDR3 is TGTGCCAGCATCGAGGGAGCTAACTATGGCTACACCTTC. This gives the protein CASIEGANYGYTF.

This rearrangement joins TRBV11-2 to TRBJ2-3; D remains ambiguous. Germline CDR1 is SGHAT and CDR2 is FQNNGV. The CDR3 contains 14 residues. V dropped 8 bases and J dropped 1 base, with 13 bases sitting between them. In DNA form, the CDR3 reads TGTGCCAGCCTACGCGGTGGTGGCACAGATACGCAGTATTTT. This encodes CASLRGGGTDTQYF.

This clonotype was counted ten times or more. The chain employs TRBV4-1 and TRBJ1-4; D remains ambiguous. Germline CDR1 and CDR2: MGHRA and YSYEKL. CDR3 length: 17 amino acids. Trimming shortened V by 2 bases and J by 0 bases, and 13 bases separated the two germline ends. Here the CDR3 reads CASSQQSRRATNEKLFF. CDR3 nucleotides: TGCGCCAGCAGCCAACAAAGCCGGCGTGCAACTAATGAAAAACTGTTTTTT.

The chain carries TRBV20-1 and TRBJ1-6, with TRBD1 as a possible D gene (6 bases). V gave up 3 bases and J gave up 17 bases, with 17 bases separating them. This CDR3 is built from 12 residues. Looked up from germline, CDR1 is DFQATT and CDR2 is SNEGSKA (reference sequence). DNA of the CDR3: TGCAGTGCTAGGGACAGACAGGAAGGGTTCCACTTT. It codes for CSARDRQEGFHF.

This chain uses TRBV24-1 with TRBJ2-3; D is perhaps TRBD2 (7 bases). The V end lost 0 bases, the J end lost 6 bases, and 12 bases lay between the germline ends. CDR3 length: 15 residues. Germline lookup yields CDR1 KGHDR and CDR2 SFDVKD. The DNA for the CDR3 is TGTGCCACCAGTGATTTGGTTGGGGGGGCCGATACGCAGTATTTT. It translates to CATSDLVGGADTQYF.

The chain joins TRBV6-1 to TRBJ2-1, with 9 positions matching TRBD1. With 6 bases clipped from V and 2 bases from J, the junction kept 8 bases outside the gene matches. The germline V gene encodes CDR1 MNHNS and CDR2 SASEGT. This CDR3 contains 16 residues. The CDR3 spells CASSRKGQGTYNEQFF. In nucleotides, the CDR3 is TGTGCCAGCAGCAGGAAGGGACAGGGCACCTACAATGAGCAGTTCTTC.

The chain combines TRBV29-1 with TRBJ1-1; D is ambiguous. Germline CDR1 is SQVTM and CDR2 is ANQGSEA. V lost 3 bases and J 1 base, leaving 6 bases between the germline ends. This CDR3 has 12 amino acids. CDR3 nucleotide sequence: TGCAGCGTTGATAGTGGGAACACTGAAGCTTTCTTT. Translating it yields CSVDSGNTEAFF.

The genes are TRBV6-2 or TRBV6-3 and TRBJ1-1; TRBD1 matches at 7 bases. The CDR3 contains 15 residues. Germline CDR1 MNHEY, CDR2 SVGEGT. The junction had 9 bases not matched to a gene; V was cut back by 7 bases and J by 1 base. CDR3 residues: CASMTAGGANTEAFF. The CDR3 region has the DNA TGTGCCAGCATGACGGCAGGGGGGGCGAACACTGAAGCTTTCTTT.

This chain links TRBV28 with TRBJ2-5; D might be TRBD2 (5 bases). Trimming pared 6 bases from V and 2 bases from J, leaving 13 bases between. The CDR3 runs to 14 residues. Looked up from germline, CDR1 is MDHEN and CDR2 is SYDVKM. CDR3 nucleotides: TGTGCCAGCAGAAGAGCGGCCGAACAAGAGACCCAGTACTTC. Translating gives CASRRAAEQETQYF.

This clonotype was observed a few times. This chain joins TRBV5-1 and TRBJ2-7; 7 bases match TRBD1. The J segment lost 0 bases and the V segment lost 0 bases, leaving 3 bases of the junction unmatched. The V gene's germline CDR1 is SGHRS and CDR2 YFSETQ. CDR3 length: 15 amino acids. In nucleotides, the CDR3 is TGCGCCAGCAGCTTGGGGGACAGATACTCCTACGAGCAGTACTTC. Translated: CASSLGDRYSYEQYF. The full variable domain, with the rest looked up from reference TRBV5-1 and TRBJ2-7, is KAGVTQTPRYLIKTRGQQVTLSCSPISGHRSVSWYQQTPGQGLQFLFEYFSETQRNKGNFPGRFSGRQFSNSRSEMNVSTLELGDSALYLCASSLGDRYSYEQYFGPGTRLTVT.

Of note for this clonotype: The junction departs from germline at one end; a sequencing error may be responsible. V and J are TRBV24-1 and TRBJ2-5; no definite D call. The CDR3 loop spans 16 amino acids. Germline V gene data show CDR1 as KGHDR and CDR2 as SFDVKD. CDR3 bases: TGTGCCTCCAGTGATTCCGCCCACCTTTCCCGAGAGACCCAGTACTTC. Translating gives CASSDSAHLSRETQYF.

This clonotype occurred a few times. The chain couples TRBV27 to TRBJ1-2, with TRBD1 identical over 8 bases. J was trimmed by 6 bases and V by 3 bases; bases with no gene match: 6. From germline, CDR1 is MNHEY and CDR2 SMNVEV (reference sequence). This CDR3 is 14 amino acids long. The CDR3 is CASSFAGGENGYTF. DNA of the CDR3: TGTGCCAGCAGTTTCGCAGGGGGCGAAAATGGCTACACCTTC.

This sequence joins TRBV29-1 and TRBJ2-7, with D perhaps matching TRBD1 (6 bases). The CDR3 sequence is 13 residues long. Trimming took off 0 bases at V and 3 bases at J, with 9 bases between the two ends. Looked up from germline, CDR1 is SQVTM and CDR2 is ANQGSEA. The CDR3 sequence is CSVEETGNYEQYF. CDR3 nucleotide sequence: TGCAGCGTTGAAGAAACAGGGAACTACGAGCAGTACTTC.

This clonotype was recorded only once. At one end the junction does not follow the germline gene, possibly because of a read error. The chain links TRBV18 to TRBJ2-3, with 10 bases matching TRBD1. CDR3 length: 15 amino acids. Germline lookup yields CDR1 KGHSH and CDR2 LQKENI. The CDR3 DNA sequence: TGTGCCAGCTCACCCGGACAGGGGGTCACATATACGCAGTATTTT. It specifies CASSPGQGVTYTQYF. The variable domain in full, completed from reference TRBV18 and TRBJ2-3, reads NAGVMQNPRHLVRRRGQEARLRCSPMKGHSHVYWYRQLPEEGLKFMVYLQKENIIDESGMPKERFSAEFPKEGPSILRIQQVVRGDSAAYFCASSPGQGVTYTQYFGPGTRLTVL.

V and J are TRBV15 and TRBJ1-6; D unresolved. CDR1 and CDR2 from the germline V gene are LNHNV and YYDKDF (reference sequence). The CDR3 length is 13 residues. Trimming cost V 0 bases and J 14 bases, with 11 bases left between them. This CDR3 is CATSRDTRRALHF. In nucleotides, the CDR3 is TGTGCCACCAGCAGAGACACCCGTAGGGCCCTCCACTTT.

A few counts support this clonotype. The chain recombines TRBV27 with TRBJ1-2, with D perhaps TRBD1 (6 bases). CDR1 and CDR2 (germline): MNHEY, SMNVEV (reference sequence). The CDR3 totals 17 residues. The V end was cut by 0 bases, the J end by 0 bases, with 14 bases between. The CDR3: CASSLSPRGLANYGYTF. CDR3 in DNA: TGTGCCAGCAGTTTATCGCCCAGGGGACTAGCTAACTATGGCTACACCTTC.

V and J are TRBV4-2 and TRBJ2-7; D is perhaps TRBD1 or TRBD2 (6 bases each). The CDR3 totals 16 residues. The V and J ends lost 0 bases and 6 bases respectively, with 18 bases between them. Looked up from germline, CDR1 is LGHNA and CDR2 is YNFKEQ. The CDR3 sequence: CASSQEGGRTWFEQYF. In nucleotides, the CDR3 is TGTGCCAGCAGCCAAGAAGGGGGGAGGACGTGGTTCGAGCAGTACTTC.

The chain's CDR3 is CATTGTYEQYF. Here the CDR3 DNA reads TGTGCCACCACTGGGACCTACGAGCAGTACTTC. The chain uses TRBV28 and TRBJ2-7; D remains ambiguous. CDR3 length equals 11 residues. In germline, CDR1 is MDHEN, CDR2 SYDVKM. V lost 10 bases and J 2 bases, leaving 9 bases between the germline ends.

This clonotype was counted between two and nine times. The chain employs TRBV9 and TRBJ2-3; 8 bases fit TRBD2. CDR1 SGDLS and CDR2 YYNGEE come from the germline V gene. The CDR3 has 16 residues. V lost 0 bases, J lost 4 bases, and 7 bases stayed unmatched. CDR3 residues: CASSVAPGGPADTQYF. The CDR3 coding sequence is TGTGCCAGCAGCGTAGCCCCGGGGGGGCCCGCAGATACGCAGTATTTT.

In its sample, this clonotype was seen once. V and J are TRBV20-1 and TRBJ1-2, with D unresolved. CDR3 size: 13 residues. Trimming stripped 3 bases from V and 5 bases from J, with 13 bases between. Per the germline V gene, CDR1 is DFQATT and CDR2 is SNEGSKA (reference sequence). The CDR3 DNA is TGCAGTGCTAGTAGTAGGCCAGAGTATGGCTACACCTTC. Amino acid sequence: CSASSRPEYGYTF.

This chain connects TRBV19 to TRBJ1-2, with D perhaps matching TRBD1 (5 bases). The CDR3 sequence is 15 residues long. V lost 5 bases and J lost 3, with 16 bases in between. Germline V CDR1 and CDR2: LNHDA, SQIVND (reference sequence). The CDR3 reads CASSSRAGFHYGYTF. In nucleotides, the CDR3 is TGTGCCAGTAGTTCGCGGGCAGGGTTTCACTATGGCTACACCTTC.

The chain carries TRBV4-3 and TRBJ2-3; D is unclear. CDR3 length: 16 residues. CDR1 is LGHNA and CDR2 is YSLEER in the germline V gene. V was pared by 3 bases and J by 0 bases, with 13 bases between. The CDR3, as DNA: TGCGCCAGCAGCCACGATCCAGCGACTAGCACAGATACGCAGTATTTT. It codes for CASSHDPATSTDTQYF.

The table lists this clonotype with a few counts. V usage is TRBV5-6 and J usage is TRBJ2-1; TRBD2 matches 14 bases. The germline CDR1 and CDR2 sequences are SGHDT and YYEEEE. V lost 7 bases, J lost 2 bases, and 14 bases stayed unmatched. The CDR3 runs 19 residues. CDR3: CASLAQLTSGGAPYNEQFF. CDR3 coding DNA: TGTGCCAGCCTGGCCCAGCTGACTAGCGGGGGGGCCCCCTACAATGAGCAGTTCTTC.

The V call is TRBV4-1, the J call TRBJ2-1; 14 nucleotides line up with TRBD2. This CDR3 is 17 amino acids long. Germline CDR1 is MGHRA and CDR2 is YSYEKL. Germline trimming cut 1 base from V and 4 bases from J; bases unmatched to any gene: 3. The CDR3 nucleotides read TGCGCCAGCAGCCAAGGACTAGCGGGGGGGCCATACAATGAGCAGTTCTTC. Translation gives CASSQGLAGGPYNEQFF.

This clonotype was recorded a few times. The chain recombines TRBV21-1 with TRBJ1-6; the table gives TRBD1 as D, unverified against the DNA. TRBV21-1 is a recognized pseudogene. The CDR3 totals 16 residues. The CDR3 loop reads CASPDRWGRYNSPLHF. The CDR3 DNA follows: TGTGCCAGCCCCGACCGTTGGGGACGATATAATTCACCCCTCCACTTT.

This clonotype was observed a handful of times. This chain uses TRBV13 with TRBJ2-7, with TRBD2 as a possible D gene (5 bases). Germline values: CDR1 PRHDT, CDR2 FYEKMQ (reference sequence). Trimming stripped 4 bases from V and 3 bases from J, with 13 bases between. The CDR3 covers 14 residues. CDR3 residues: CASSSQDCLYEQYF. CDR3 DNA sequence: TGTGCCAGCAGCTCCCAGGACTGCCTCTACGAGCAGTACTTC.

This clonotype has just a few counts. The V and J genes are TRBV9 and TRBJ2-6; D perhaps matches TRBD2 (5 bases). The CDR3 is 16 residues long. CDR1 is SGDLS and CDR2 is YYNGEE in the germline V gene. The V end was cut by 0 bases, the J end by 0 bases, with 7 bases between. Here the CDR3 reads CASSVARGSGANVLTF. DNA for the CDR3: TGTGCCAGCAGCGTAGCTCGGGGCTCTGGGGCCAACGTCCTGACTTTC.

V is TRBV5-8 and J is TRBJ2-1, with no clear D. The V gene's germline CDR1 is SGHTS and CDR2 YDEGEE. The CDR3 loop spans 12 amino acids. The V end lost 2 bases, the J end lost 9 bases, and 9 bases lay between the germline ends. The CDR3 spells CASSLGPIEQFF. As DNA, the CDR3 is TGTGCCAGCAGCTTAGGCCCCATTGAGCAGTTCTTC.

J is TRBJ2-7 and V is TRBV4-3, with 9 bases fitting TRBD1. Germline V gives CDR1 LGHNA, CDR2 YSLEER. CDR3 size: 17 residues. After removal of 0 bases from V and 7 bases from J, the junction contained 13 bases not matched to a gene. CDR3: CASSQDRGTGFDNEQYF. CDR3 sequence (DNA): TGCGCCAGCAGCCAAGATCGAGGGACAGGGTTCGACAATGAGCAGTACTTC.